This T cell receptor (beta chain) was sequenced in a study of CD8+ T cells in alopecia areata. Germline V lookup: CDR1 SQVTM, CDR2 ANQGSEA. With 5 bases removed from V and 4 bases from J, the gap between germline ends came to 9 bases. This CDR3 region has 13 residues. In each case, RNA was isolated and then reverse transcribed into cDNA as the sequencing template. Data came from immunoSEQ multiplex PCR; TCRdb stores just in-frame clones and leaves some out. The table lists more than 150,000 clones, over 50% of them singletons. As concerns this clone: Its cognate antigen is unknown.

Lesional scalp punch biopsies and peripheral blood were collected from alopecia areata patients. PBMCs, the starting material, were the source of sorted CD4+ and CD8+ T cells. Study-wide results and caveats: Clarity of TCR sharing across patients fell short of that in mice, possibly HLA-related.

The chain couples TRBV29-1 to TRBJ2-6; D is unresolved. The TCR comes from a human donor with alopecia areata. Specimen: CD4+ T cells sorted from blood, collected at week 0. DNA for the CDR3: TGCAGCGTTACCCTAGGAGGGGCCAACGTCCTGACTTTC. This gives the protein CSVTLGGANVLTF.